Below, one T cell receptor beta chain is given with its context. The protocol was immunoSEQ multiplex PCR, while the TCRdb copy is restricted to in-frame clones and leaves out a portion. The sample consists of more than 150,000 clones, around 90% of them appearing once. The data are from a study of control samples from healthy donors and cancer patients. This CDR3 spans 15 amino acids. Trimming pared 1 base from V and 7 bases from J, leaving 13 bases between. Germline V gives CDR1 MDHEN, CDR2 SYDVKM. The material sequenced was blood. The V call is TRBV28, the J call TRBJ2-2, with D possibly TRBD2 on 5 matching bases. The receptor's source is a woman aged 30 to 39 in good health. The CDR3 region has the DNA TGTGCCAGCAGTTTATTCGGGGTCTCGAACGGGGAGCTGTTTTTT. As protein: CASSLFGVSNGELFF. Using reference TRBV28 and TRBJ2-2 for the parts outside the CDR3, the full variable domain is DVKVTQSSRYLVKRTGEKVFLECVQDMDHENMFWYRQDPGLGLRLIYFSYDVKMKEKGDIPEGYSVSREKKERFSLILESASTNQTSMYLCASSLFGVSNGELFFGEGSRLTVL.